This T cell receptor beta chain was captured in a study of shared clonotypes between healthy human individuals. Sequencing was performed with immunoSEQ multiplex PCR; in TCRdb, only in-frame clones are kept and a portion is missing. Seen here are more than 2 million clones, less than 95% observed once, and the top ten hold roughly 1%. Terminally differentiated effector memory CD45RA+ cells were excluded from the naive CD8 cells, which were CD45RO-negative and positively selected for CCR7. V was pared by 4 bases and J by 6 bases, with 19 bases between. This CDR3 region has 15 residues. Germline V gives CDR1 PRHDT, CDR2 FYEKMQ (reference sequence).

This clonotype was obtained from a man aged 18-30 years in good health. The chain uses TRBV13 and TRBJ2-7; a possible D gene is TRBD2 (6 bases). The sequenced sample was naive CD8+ T cells sorted from blood. This chain's CDR3 is CASSSGPGVVGEQYF. The CDR3 nucleotides are TGTGCCAGCAGCTCCGGCCCGGGGGTAGTGGGCGAGCAGTACTTC.